This T cell receptor beta chain was obtained from a study of T cell responses to AZD1222 COVID-19 vaccine. Study background: Pooled in the analysis were second doses at about 4 or about 12 weeks. Study-wide points: The donor group comprised mostly white British people and more females; the analysis possibly underestimated clonal diversity.

Comment on this clone: As yet, its antigen is unknown.

In germline, CDR1 is MNHEY, CDR2 SVGAGI. Trimming removed 4 bases from V and 0 bases from J, with 12 bases in between. The CDR3 consists of 16 residues. Sequencing used immunoSEQ multiplex PCR; TCRdb keeps in-frame clones, though not all of them. The data hold some 120,000 clones, with about 94% observed a single time. V is TRBV6-5 and J is TRBJ1-4, with D uncertain. The TCR sequence derives from an adult in good health. The sequences come from peripheral blood, collected on day 0 of AZD1222 vaccination. The CDR3 nucleotides read TGTGCCAGCAGTTCCGGTCGGGTTTCAACTAATGAAAAACTGTTTTTT. Translated: CASSSGRVSTNEKLFF.